This T cell receptor beta chain was recorded in a study of regulatory T cells in long-lasting Graves disease. General observations from the study: TCR diversity was lower in persistent than newly diagnosed Graves' disease.

The sample holds a few counts of this clonotype. The antigen is not known. Documented time point: newly diagnosed GD, antithyroid drugs for less than 3 months. PBMC-extracted RNA yielded the TCR library. From germline, CDR1 is KGHSH and CDR2 LQKENI. The V gene lost 6 bases and the J gene lost 1 base, with 16 bases spanning the gap. The CDR3 consists of 16 residues. To make TCR beta libraries, researchers used iRepertoire HTBI primers and Arm-PCR of CDR3 regions. TCRdb re-analysed the multiplex PCR reads in MiXCR, keeping a single row per CDR3 protein. The table has 350,000 to 550,000 distinct CDR3 sequences, under 15% seen once. These same records also appear under a second study, on T cells in Graves' hyperthyroidism and ophthalmopathy. Per that study: Thyroid ultrasound, orbital computed tomography, clinical symptoms, and serum thyroxine and TRAb underpinned diagnoses.

Sequencing was performed on peripheral blood mononuclear cells (PBMCs), taken at new diagnosis, from a patient treated with antithyroid drugs. The clonotype was recovered from a woman aged 25 to 39 with Graves disease. This rearrangement joins TRBV18 to TRBJ1-5, with no clear D. The CDR3 sequence is CASSPEGVISNQPQHF. The CDR3 bases are TGTGCCAGCTCTCCTGAGGGTGTTATAAGCAATCAGCCCCAGCATTTT.